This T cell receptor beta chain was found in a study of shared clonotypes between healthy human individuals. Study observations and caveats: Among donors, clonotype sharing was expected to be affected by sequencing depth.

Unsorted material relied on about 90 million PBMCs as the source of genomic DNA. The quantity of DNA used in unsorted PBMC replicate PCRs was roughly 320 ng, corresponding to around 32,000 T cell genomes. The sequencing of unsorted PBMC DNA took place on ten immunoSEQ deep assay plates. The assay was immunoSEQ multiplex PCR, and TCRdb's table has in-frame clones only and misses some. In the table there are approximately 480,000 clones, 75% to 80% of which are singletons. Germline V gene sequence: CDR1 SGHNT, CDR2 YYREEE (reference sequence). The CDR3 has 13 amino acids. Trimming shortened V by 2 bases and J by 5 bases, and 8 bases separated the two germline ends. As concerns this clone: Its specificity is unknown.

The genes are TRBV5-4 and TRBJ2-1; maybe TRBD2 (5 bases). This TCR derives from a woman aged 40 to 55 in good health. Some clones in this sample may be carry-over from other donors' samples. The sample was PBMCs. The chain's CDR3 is CASSFGNDNEQFF. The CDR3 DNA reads TGTGCCAGCAGCTTCGGGAATGACAATGAGCAGTTCTTC. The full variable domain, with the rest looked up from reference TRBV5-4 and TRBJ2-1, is ETGVTQSPTHLIKTRGQQVTLRCSSQSGHNTVSWYQQALGQGPQFIFQYYREEENGRGNFPPRFSGLQFPNYSSELNVNALELDDSALYLCASSFGNDNEQFFGPGTRLTVL.